Listed below are T cell receptor beta chains from one sample, sequenced in a study of blood T cell repertoires in COVID-19. This table comes from immunoSEQ multiplex PCR, and its TCRdb copy is limited to in-frame clones, with some not included. Of about 35,000 clones listed, 75% to 80% are singletons. Sequencing input: peripheral blood. Receptors were obtained from a human donor in a cohort sampled during active COVID-19. Both conserved end residues are part of each CDR3.

j_call | v_call | cdr3_aa
TRBJ2-3 | TRBV3-1/TRBV3-2 | CASSLRQGPTDTQYF
TRBJ1-5 | TRBV21-1 | CASSKEGVGQGEAWVRNQPQHF
TRBJ1-1 | TRBV2 | CASRTFGQGQNTEAFF
TRBJ1-1 | TRBV28 | CASTPSQGGAKAFF
TRBJ1-2 | TRBV5-1 | CASSGTGLGAYTF
TRBJ1-2 | TRBV12-3/TRBV12-4 | CASGLRDRVGYTF
TRBJ1-1 | TRBV6-5 | CASNRVWNTEAFF
TRBJ2-2 | TRBV7-6 | CASSLGTGLNTGELFF
TRBJ2-7 | TRBV12-3/TRBV12-4 | CASSPFKGGKQYF
TRBJ2-5 | TRBV28 | CASTPADAGQETQYF
TRBJ1-2 | TRBV27 | CASSPTGDYGYTF
TRBJ1-4 | TRBV11-2 | CASSALGAGREKLFF
TRBJ2-1 | TRBV7-8 | CASSLGPATSVGYNEQFF
TRBJ2-7 | TRBV30 | CALQGGYEQYF
TRBJ1-2 | TRBV5-4 | CASSKGQALYGYTF
TRBJ2-3 | TRBV14 | CASSQDEGGYTDTQYF
TRBJ2-7 | TRBV2 | CASSPSAYEQYF
TRBJ1-3 | TRBV2 | CASSEDGGPGNTIYF
TRBJ2-1 | TRBV30 | CAWRRPWGGGANEQFF
TRBJ2-7 | TRBV15 | CATSRSGSLSYEQYF
TRBJ2-3 | TRBV7-6 | CASSLRVGTSGFTDTQYF
TRBJ2-1 | TRBV7-3 | CASSQTGGPRNEQFF
TRBJ2-5 | TRBV4-2 | CASSQERAGGEETQYF
TRBJ2-6 | TRBV2 | CATRTGGAAGANVLTF
TRBJ2-5 | TRBV5-1 | CASSLAPRNGETQYF
TRBJ2-3 | TRBV5-1 | CASSDGTPTDTQYF
TRBJ1-2 | TRBV27 | CASSGTGQSGYTF
TRBJ1-2 | TRBV6-6 | CASSYKDRADNYGYTF
TRBJ2-6 | TRBV24-1 | CATSEGQGTPGANVLTF
TRBJ1-4 | TRBV28 | CASMGRINEKLFF
TRBJ1-4 | TRBV18 | CASSPRGTNEKLFF
TRBJ1-1 | TRBV7-2 | CASSLNRASGPAFF
TRBJ2-3 | TRBV10-3 | CASSPGTGTDTQYF
TRBJ1-1 | TRBV28 | CASRPAGVPNTEAFF
TRBJ2-3 | TRBV18 | CASSLAGGYTDTQYF
TRBJ2-3 | TRBV19 | CAASSGGLTDTQYF
TRBJ2-1 | TRBV12-3/TRBV12-4 | CASRSTGGREQFF
TRBJ1-5 | TRBV19 | CASSLSGLNNQPQHF
TRBJ2-5 | TRBV19 | CASSEGRQETQYF
TRBJ2-5 | TRBV19 | CASSSDFGMGQGASRETQYF
TRBJ2-7 | TRBV12-3/TRBV12-4 | CASKVEGAREQYF
TRBJ1-1 | TRBV2 | CASVDRGAFF
TRBJ1-6 | TRBV7-2 | CASSLTSPEAKDSPLHF
TRBJ2-7 | TRBV10-3 | CAISESGGVSSYEQYF
TRBJ1-5 | TRBV3-1/TRBV3-2 | CASSQDYPGKGNQPQHF
TRBJ1-6 | TRBV7-9 | CASSGQGFGGNSPLHF
TRBJ2-4 | TRBV25-1 | CASSGWDRRKNIQYF
TRBJ1-1 | TRBV6-5 | CASSYSMGQGIPAFF
TRBJ2-1 | TRBV5-6 | CASSLGGLAGGGTPVEQFF
TRBJ1-2 | TRBV5-6 | CASSFNRPYGYTF
TRBJ2-7 | TRBV6-5 | CASSSFRDNRYF
TRBJ2-5 | TRBV12-2 | CASRSTPRTGNTSGGQETQYF
TRBJ2-3 | TRBV9 | CASSVSGYTDTQYF
TRBJ2-7 | TRBV6-5 | CASSSRQGPYPQYF
TRBJ1-2 | TRBV29-1 | CSVYGQGAGGYTF